Listed below are T cell receptor beta chains from one sample, sequenced in a study of shared clonotypes between healthy human individuals. Libraries were prepared by immunoSEQ multiplex PCR; TCRdb keeps only in-frame clonotypes and omits some of them. The repertoire holds roughly 2.2 million clones, with about 90% as singletons. The sequencing sample was made of naive CD4+ T cells from PBMCs. The source is a man younger than 30 in good health. Some clones in this sample may be carry-over from other donors' samples. CDR3s include the opening cysteine and the closing phenylalanine or tryptophan. A D gene is named only where the DNA matches it firmly. The size field is filled for only some rows; it gives once, few, many or a size class.

TRBV15	.	.	TRBJ2-5	TGTGCCACCAGCAGAGGAAGGGGGGAGACCCAGTACTTC	CATSRGRGETQYF
TRBV6-5	.	.	TRBJ2-4	TGTGCCAGCAGTTACGGTGGGGCAACCAAAAACATTCAGTACTTC	CASSYGGATKNIQYF
TRBV6-5	.	.	TRBJ2-3	TGTGCCAGCAGTCTCGGGGACTTCGGGAGGCAGTATTTT	CASSLGDFGRQYF
TRBV2	.	.	TRBJ2-7	TGTGCCAGCAGTGGTGGCAGCTACGAGCAGTACTTC	CASSGGSYEQYF
TRBV28	.	.	TRBJ1-2	TGTGCCAGCAGTTTGGGGGCGCGGCATGGCTACACCTTC	CASSLGARHGYTF
TRBV9	.	TRBD2	TRBJ2-7	TGTGCCAGCAGCGTAGGAGATTCGGCGGGAGTATCGGGTGAGCAGTACTTC	CASSVGDSAGVSGEQYF
TRBV2	.	.	TRBJ1-4	TGTGCCAGCAGATCACCCCCGGGACGGGCAAATGAAAAACTGTTTTTT	CASRSPPGRANEKLFF
TRBV18	.	.	TRBJ2-1	TGTGCCAGCTCACCTGACGGTCCGGGTGAGCAGTTCTTC	CASSPDGPGEQFF
TRBV6-5	.	.	TRBJ2-7	TGTGCCAGCAGTTACTTGGGTCAGGTTCCCTCCTACGAGCAGTACTTC	CASSYLGQVPSYEQYF
TRBV13	.	TRBD1	TRBJ2-5	TGTGCCAGCAGGCAACAGGGGGCAGAGACCCAGTACTTC	CASRQQGAETQYF
TRBV7-2	.	.	TRBJ2-7	TGTGCCAGCAGCCGACAAGGCGGACAGCTATCCGAGCAGTACTTC	CASSRQGGQLSEQYF
TRBV15	few	.	TRBJ2-4	TGTGCCACCAGCAGAGACAGAGAGTTTGGAAACATTCAGTACTTC	CATSRDREFGNIQYF
TRBV7-2	.	.	TRBJ2-7	TGTGCCAGCAGCCCCCGGGACTTCTCCTACGAGCAGTACTTC	CASSPRDFSYEQYF
TRBV30	.	.	TRBJ1-6	TGTGCCTGGAGCCCACGACCCCCCGTCGGGAGTTCACCCCTCCACTTT	CAWSPRPPVGSSPLHF
TRBV9	once	.	TRBJ2-7	TGTGCCAGCAGCAAACAGGAGTCCTACGAGCAGTACTTC	CASSKQESYEQYF
TRBV19	.	.	TRBJ2-1	TGTGCCAGTAGTATGGGGGTTTTCTACAATGAGCAGTTCTTC	CASSMGVFYNEQFF
TRBV25-1	.	TRBD2	TRBJ2-5	TGTGCCAGCAGTGATCCGGGACTAGCGGGAGTGTTAGAGACCCAGTACTTC	CASSDPGLAGVLETQYF
TRBV9	.	.	TRBJ1-3	TGTGCCAGCAGCGTAAGGAGGACTGGAAACACCATATATTTT	CASSVRRTGNTIYF
TRBV15	few	.	TRBJ1-1	TGTGCCACCAGCAGAGGGGCAGGGGATAACACTGAAGCTTTCTTT	CATSRGAGDNTEAFF
TRBV7-9	.	TRBD2	TRBJ2-4	TGTGCCAGCAGCCAAATACAAGGACTAGCGGAAAACATTCAGTACTTC	CASSQIQGLAENIQYF